Listed below are T cell receptor beta chains from one sample, sequenced in a study of shared clonotypes between healthy human individuals. Data came from immunoSEQ multiplex PCR; TCRdb stores just in-frame clones and leaves some out. The data show about 2.4 million clones, over 85% seen once. Sequencing used naive CD4+ T cells from PBMCs. The receptor set was obtained from a man aged 18 to 35 in good health. Some clones in this sample may be carry-over from other donors' samples. The CDR3 runs from the conserved cysteine through the conserved F or W. A D gene is named only where the DNA matches it firmly. Size is stated for part of the rows, as once, few or many counts, or as a class when the clone is expanded.

d_call,v_call,clone_size,j_call,cdr3_aa,cdr3_nt
TRBD1,TRBV11-2,NA,TRBJ2-1,CASSGTGGTWNEQFF,TGTGCCAGCAGCGGAACAGGGGGGACCTGGAATGAGCAGTTCTTC
TRBD2,TRBV6-5,NA,TRBJ2-1,CASSSTSGRGGEQFF,TGTGCCAGCAGTTCGACTAGCGGGAGGGGCGGTGAGCAGTTCTTC
NA,TRBV5-4,once,TRBJ2-3,CASSLVWVADTQYF,TGTGCCAGCAGCTTGGTCTGGGTTGCAGATACGCAGTATTTT
NA,TRBV16,NA,TRBJ1-4,CASSQADGEKLFF,TGTGCCAGCAGCCAGGCAGACGGAGAAAAACTGTTTTTT
NA,TRBV4-3,NA,TRBJ1-3,CASSQVSRAGNGNTIYF,TGCGCCAGCAGCCAAGTTTCCAGGGCAGGGAATGGAAACACCATATATTTT
TRBD1,TRBV4-3,NA,TRBJ2-7,CASSQEGRQGYEQYF,TGCGCCAGCAGCCAAGAAGGAAGACAGGGATACGAGCAGTACTTC
NA,TRBV30,NA,TRBJ1-4,CAWSWAGTFATNEKLFF,TGTGCCTGGAGTTGGGCAGGTACCTTTGCAACTAATGAAAAACTGTTTTTT
NA,TRBV5-1,once,TRBJ2-7,CASSLGYGGPGISYEQYF,TGCGCCAGCAGCCTTGGATATGGTGGTCCGGGGATCTCCTACGAGCAGTACTTC
TRBD1,TRBV5-1,NA,TRBJ1-2,CASSSQGAGDGYTF,TGCGCCAGCAGCTCCCAGGGGGCTGGGGATGGCTACACCTTC
NA,TRBV9,once,TRBJ2-5,CASSVGHRETQYF,TGTGCCAGCAGCGTAGGACATCGCGAGACCCAGTACTTC
TRBD2,TRBV27,NA,TRBJ2-1,CASSLGSLAGVYNEQFF,TGTGCCAGCAGTTTAGGGTCACTAGCGGGAGTGTACAATGAGCAGTTCTTC
NA,TRBV6-1,NA,TRBJ1-5,CASSEIRQNQPQHF,TGTGCCAGCAGTGAAATCAGGCAAAATCAGCCCCAGCATTTT
TRBD1,TRBV7-3,NA,TRBJ2-1,CASSLPGQGIHEQFF,TGTGCCAGCAGCTTACCGGGACAGGGTATCCATGAGCAGTTCTTC
TRBD2,TRBV7-9,NA,TRBJ2-1,CASSFRLAGGGYNEQFF,TGTGCCAGCAGCTTCCGACTAGCGGGAGGAGGGTACAATGAGCAGTTCTTC
NA,TRBV7-9,NA,TRBJ1-1,CASSLRQGYTEAFF,TGTGCCAGCAGCTTACGGCAGGGTTACACTGAAGCTTTCTTT
NA,TRBV6-5,NA,TRBJ2-7,CASSFGQYF,TGTGCCAGCAGTTTTGGGCAGTACTTC
NA,TRBV19,NA,TRBJ2-2,CASGFWSNTGELFF,TGTGCCAGTGGTTTCTGGTCGAACACCGGGGAGCTGTTTTTT
NA,TRBV5-4,once,TRBJ1-1,CASSLPGAGNAEAFF,TGTGCCAGCAGCTTGCCAGGGGCTGGAAACGCTGAAGCTTTCTTT
TRBD1,TRBV28,NA,TRBJ1-2,CASRSQGDGYTF,TGTGCCAGCAGATCGCAGGGGGATGGCTACACCTTC
TRBD1,TRBV10-3,NA,TRBJ1-2,CAIGPGTGNGYTF,TGTGCCATCGGTCCCGGGACAGGGAATGGCTACACCTTC
NA,TRBV7-9,NA,TRBJ2-1,CASSPGPNEQFF,TGTGCCAGCAGCCCGGGGCCCAATGAGCAGTTCTTC
NA,TRBV28,NA,TRBJ1-5,CASSQKAYQPQHF,TGTGCCAGCAGTCAAAAGGCTTATCAGCCCCAGCATTTT
NA,TRBV6-6,NA,TRBJ2-7,CASSYPPVQYF,TGTGCCAGCAGTTACCCGCCGGTGCAGTACTTC